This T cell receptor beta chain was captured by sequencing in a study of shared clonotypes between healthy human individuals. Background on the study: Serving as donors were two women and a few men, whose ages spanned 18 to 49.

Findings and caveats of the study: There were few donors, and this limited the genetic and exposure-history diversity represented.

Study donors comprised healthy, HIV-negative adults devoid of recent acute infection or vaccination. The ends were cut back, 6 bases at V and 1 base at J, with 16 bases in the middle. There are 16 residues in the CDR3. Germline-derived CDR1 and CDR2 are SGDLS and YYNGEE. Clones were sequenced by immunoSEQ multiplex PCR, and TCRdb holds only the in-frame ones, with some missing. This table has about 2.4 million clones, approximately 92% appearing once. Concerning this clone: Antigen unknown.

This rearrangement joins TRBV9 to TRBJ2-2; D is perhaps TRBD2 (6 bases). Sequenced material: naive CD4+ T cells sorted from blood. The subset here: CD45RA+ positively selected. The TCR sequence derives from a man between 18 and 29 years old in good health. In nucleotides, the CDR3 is TGTGCCAGCACCCCGCCGGGACTCGAGAACACCGGGGAGCTGTTTTTT. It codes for CASTPPGLENTGELFF.